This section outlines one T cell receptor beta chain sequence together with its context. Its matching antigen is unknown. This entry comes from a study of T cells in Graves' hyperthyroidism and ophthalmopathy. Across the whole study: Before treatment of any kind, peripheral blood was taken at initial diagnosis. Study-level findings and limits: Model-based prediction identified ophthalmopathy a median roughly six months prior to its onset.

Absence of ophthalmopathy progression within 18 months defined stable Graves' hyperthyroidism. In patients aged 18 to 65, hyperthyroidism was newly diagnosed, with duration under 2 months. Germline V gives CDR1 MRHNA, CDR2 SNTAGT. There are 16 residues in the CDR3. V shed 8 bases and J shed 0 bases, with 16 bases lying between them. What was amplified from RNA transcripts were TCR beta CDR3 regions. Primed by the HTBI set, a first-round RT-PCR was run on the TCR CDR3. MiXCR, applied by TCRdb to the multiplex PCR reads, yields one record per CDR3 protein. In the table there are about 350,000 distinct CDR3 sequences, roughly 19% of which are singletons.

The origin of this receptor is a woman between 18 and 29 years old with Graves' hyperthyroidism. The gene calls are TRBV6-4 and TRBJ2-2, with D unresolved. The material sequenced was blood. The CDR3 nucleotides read TGTGCCAGCTCCTCTGCATTGTTTACGAACACCGGGGAGCTGTTTTTT. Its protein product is CASSSALFTNTGELFF.